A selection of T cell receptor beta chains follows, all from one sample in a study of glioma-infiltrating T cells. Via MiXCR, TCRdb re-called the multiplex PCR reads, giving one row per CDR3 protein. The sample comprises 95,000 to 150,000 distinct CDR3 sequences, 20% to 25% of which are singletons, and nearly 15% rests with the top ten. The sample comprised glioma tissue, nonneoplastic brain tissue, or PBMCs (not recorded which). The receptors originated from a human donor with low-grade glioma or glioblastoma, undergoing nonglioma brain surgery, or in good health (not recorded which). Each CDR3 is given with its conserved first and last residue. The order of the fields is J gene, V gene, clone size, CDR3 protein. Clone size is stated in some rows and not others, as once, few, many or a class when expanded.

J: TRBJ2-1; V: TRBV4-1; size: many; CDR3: CATRAWGARGNEQFF
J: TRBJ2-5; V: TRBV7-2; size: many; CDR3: CASSITSGRAGGETQYF
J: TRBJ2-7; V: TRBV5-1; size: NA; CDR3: CASSWLQATYEQYF
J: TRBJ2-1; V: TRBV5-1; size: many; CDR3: CASSEHYGLTYNEQFF
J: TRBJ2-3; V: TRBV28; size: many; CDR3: CASSPRPDTQYF
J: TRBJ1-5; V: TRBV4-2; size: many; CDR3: CASSQDATGVNNQPQHF
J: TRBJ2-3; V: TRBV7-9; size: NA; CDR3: CASLTGRSTDTQYF
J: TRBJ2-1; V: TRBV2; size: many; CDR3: CASARGPYNEQFF
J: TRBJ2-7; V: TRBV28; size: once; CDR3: CASLTGTYEQYF
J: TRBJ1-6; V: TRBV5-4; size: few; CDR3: CASSLETNRSPLHF
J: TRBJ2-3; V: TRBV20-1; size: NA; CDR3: CSAALTNSGTDTQYF
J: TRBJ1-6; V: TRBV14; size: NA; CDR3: CASSQLTAFNSPLHF
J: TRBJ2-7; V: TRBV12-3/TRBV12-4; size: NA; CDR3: CASSPTGRGHEQYF
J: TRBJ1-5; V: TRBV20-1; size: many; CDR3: CSAREEKGAGPQHF
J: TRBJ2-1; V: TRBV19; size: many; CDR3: CASWTSGRPNEQFF
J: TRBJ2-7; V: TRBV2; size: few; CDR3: CASSRTSATYEQYF
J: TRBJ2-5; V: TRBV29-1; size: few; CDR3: CSVEDPLGLAGLQETQYF
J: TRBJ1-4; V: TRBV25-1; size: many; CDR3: CASTDPSGTGEKLFF
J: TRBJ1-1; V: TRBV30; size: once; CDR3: CAWSVEARTEAFF
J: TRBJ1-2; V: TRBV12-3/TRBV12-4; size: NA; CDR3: CASSLVLVDGNYGYTF
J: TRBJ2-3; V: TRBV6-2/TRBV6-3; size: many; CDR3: CASSSLGDTQYF
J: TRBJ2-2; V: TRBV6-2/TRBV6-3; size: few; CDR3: CASSEPGQRGGDTGELFF
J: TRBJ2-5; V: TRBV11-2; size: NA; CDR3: CASSSVGRIAGGLAETQYF
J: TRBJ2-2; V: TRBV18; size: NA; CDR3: CASSRTGGMNTGELFF
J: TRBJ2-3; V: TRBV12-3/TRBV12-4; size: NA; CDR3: CARSLRSDTQYF
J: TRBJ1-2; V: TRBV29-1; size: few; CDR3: CSVIEGGMNYGYTF
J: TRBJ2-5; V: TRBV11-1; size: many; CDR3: CASSPREAQETQYF
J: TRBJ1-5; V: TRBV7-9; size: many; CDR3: CATRTGDQPQHF
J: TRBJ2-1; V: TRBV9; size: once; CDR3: CASSIRGGLHNEQFF
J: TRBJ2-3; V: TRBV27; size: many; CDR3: CASSLTRALDTQYF
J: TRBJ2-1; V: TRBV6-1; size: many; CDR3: CASSRLAGGEQFF
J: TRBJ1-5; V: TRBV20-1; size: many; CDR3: CSAVPPGVWVAQHF
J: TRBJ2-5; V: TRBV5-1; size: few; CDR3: CASSQMGSATKETQYF
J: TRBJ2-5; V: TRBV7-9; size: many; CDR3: CASSPPQETQYF
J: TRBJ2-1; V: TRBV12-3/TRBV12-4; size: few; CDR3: CASKEDFSSYNEQFF
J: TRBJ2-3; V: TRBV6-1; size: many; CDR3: CASSEVGGNTQYF
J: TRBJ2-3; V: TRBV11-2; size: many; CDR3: CASSLANTDTQYF
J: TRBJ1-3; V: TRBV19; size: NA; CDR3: CASSDTTGNTIYF
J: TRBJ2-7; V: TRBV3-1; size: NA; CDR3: CASSARELSYEQYF
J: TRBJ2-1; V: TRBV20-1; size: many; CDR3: CSARGGGYNEQFF
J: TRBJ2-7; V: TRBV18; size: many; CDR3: CASSPPRQEEQYF
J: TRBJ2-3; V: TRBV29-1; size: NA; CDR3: CSAGRRADTQYF
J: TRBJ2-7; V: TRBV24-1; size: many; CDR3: CATSDFDPDRGHYEQYF
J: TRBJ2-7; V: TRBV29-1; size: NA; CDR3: CSVATASYEQYF
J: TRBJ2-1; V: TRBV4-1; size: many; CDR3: CASTSSRVAAYNEQFF
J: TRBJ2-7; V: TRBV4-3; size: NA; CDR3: CASSQDTAASYEQYF
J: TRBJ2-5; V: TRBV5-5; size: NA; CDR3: CASSSRQGIETQYF
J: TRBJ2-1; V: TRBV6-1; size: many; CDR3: CASSPRQINEQFF
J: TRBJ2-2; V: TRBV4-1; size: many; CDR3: CASSQTNTGELFF
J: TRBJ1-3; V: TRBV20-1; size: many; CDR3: CSVPYGNTIYF
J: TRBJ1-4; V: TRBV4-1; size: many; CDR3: CASSQGAGGTDEKLFF
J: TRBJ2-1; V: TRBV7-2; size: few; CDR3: CASSGETSRRGIGEQFF
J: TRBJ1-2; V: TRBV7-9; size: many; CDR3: CASSSPDKGQYGYTF
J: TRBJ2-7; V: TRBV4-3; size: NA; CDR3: CASSKVRQGTEQYF